A single sample gave rise to the 31 T cell receptor beta chains below, sequenced in a study of T cell repertoires in cytomegalovirus infection. Antigens for these TCRs are unknown. TCRdb re-analysed the reads in MiXCR, keeping a single row per CDR3 protein. Of roughly 500,000 distinct CDR3 sequences in the sample, around 30% were seen once. The starting material was cultured PBMCs, obtained from culture after CMV antigen stimulation. These receptors all stem from a human donor in good health (CMV status not recorded). Some clones in this sample may be carry-over from other donors' samples.

This clonotype has just a few counts. The chain combines TRBV10-3 with TRBJ2-3; TRBD2 aligns across 14 bases. Germline CDR1 reads ENHRY; CDR2 reads SYGVKD. The CDR3 contains 17 residues. V was pared by 4 bases and J by 0 bases, with 3 bases of the junction left unmatched. The CDR3 DNA reads TGTGCCATCAGTGGGGGACTAGCGGGAGCTAGCACAGATACGCAGTATTTT. Protein product: CAISGGLAGASTDTQYF.

The rearrangement uses TRBV6-1 and TRBJ2-1; D is ambiguous. There are 15 residues in the CDR3. The V end lost 5 bases, the J end lost 0 bases, and 11 bases lay between the germline ends. Germline-derived CDR1 and CDR2 are MNHNS and SASEGT. The CDR3 DNA reads as TGTGCCAGCAGTTACATGGAAGTCTCCTACAATGAGCAGTTCTTC. Its protein is CASSYMEVSYNEQFF.

The chain recombines TRBV7-8 with TRBJ2-3, with D perhaps matching TRBD2 (7 bases). V was cut by 0 bases and J by 3 bases, with 13 bases left in between. CDR1 is SGHVS, CDR2 FQNEAQ, per germline. The CDR3 totals 16 residues. CDR3 amino acids: CASSLASRGGTDTQYF. CDR3 nucleotides: TGTGCCAGCAGCTTAGCGTCAAGGGGGGGGACAGATACGCAGTATTTT.

V gene TRBV7-9 combines with J gene TRBJ1-1, with 8 bases lining up with TRBD1. J lost 4 bases, V lost 5 bases, and 6 bases had no gene match. From germline, CDR1 is SEHNR and CDR2 FQNEAQ (reference sequence). CDR3 length: 14 amino acids. For the CDR3, the DNA is TGTGCCAGCAGCAGCGCAGGGGGCGCCACTGAAGCTTTCTTT. Protein sequence: CASSSAGGATEAFF.

This chain connects TRBV5-6 to TRBJ2-3; 13 bases are shared with TRBD2. CDR3 length: 18 residues. V shed 4 bases, J shed 2 bases, and the junction held 10 bases outside the gene matches. Per the germline V gene, CDR1 is SGHDT and CDR2 is YYEEEE. The CDR3 DNA reads TGTGCCAGCAGCCCTTTGACCACTAGCGGGAGGGCCACAGATACGCAGTATTTT. It specifies CASSPLTTSGRATDTQYF.

The chain couples TRBV24-1 to TRBJ2-5; TRBD1 agrees at 7 bases. Germline values: CDR1 KGHDR, CDR2 SFDVKD. With V trimmed by 3 bases and J by 2 bases, 5 bases remained unmatched. CDR3 length: 15 amino acids. CDR3 bases: TGTGCCACCAGTGATACTGAGACAGGGCAAGAGACCCAGTACTTC. Its protein is CATSDTETGQETQYF.

This CDR3 reads CASSLTDPGYTF. The CDR3 DNA follows: TGTGCCAGCAGTTTAACCGATCCGGGCTACACCTTC. The V and J genes are TRBV28 and TRBJ1-2; D ambiguous. The V end lost 2 bases, the J end lost 8 bases, and 9 bases lay between the germline ends. The germline CDR1 and CDR2 sequences are MDHEN and SYDVKM. The CDR3 contains 12 residues.

Concerning this clonotype itself: Its ends do not fully match the called genes, so a read error is possible. V and J are TRBV28 and TRBJ2-6; possibly TRBD1 for D (5 bases). The CDR3 runs to 15 residues. Germline assignment: CDR1 MDHEN and CDR2 SYDVKM. Written as DNA, the CDR3 is TGTGCCAGCGGTTTAGTAGGGGCTGGGGCCAACGTCCTGACTTTC. Its protein is CASGLVGAGANVLTF.

This clonotype came up many times. V is TRBV7-8 and J is TRBJ1-2; the match to TRBD1 covers 10 bases. With 1 base clipped from V and 5 bases from J, the junction kept 7 bases outside the gene matches. The CDR3 totals 16 residues. The germline CDR1 and CDR2 sequences are SGHVS and FQNEAQ. The CDR3 region has the DNA TGTGCCAGCAGCTTAGGGGGACAGGGGAACCTATATGGCTACACCTTC. Translating gives CASSLGGQGNLYGYTF.

In this sample, this clonotype turned up once. The chain carries TRBV20-1 and TRBJ2-5, with 10 nucleotides matching TRBD2. With V trimmed by 4 bases and J by 5 bases, 7 bases remained unmatched. Looked up from germline, CDR1 is DFQATT and CDR2 is SNEGSKA (reference sequence). The CDR3 extends over 14 amino acids. CDR3 in amino acids: CSATSFSGRETQYF. The CDR3 DNA is TGCAGTGCTACCAGTTTTAGCGGGAGGGAGACCCAGTACTTC.

Here the CDR3 reads CSVGLRWGNTEAFF. The DNA of the CDR3 is TGCAGCGTTGGTCTGAGATGGGGTAACACTGAAGCTTTCTTT. The chain is built from TRBV29-1 and TRBJ1-1; D is unresolved. The germline gives CDR1 SQVTM, CDR2 ANQGSEA. V lost 4 bases and J 2 bases, leaving 14 bases between the germline ends. This CDR3 region has 14 residues.

V and J are TRBV28 and TRBJ1-1, with a weak D call TRBD1 (5 bases). Per germline, CDR1 MDHEN and CDR2 SYDVKM. V dropped 3 bases and J dropped 1 base, with 27 bases sitting between them. CDR3 length: 20 residues. This CDR3 reads CASSFFRRGFMVLSNTEAFF. Here the CDR3 DNA reads TGTGCCAGCAGTTTTTTTAGGAGGGGTTTTATGGTTTTATCGAACACTGAAGCTTTCTTT.

This clonotype turned up a few times. The chain combines TRBV7-2 with TRBJ2-2; tentatively, D is TRBD2 (6 bases). Germline CDR1 SGHTA, CDR2 FQGNSA. The length of the CDR3 is 15 residues. Trimming pared 4 bases from V and 5 bases from J, leaving 14 bases between. CDR3 DNA sequence: TGTGCCAGCAGCTCCTCGACTAGAGGAACCGGGGAGCTGTTTTTT. Protein product: CASSSSTRGTGELFF.

The chain carries TRBV29-1 and TRBJ2-5, with D unresolved. The germline gives CDR1 SQVTM, CDR2 ANQGSEA. The CDR3 sequence is 12 residues long. V lost 6 bases, J lost 4 bases, and 12 bases lay in between. The CDR3 loop reads CSVVTMGETQYF. Here the CDR3 DNA reads TGCAGCGTCGTTACAATGGGAGAGACCCAGTACTTC.

This chain uses TRBV7-2 with TRBJ2-5; possibly TRBD2 for D (5 bases). There are 12 residues in the CDR3. Per the germline V gene, CDR1 is SGHTA and CDR2 is FQGNSA. Trimming left V 4 bases short and J 10 bases short, with 13 bases between. The DNA of the CDR3 is TGTGCCAGCAGCTACGGGGATACGGGCCAGTACTTC. This translates into CASSYGDTGQYF.

This sequence joins TRBV28 and TRBJ2-5; TRBD2 matches at 7 bases. The CDR3 loop spans 16 amino acids. V dropped 6 bases and J dropped 4; count of bases not matched to a gene: 14. Germline V CDR1 and CDR2: MDHEN, SYDVKM. The CDR3 DNA reads TGTGCCAGCAGACCCCTTCGTGCGGGAGTACCAGAGACCCAGTACTTC. Protein: CASRPLRAGVPETQYF. Full variable domain (missing parts from reference TRBV28 and TRBJ2-5): DVKVTQSSRYLVKRTGEKVFLECVQDMDHENMFWYRQDPGLGLRLIYFSYDVKMKEKGDIPEGYSVSREKKERFSLILESASTNQTSMYLCASRPLRAGVPETQYFGPGTRLLVL.

The J gene is TRBJ2-3, the V gene TRBV20-1, with a possible D match to TRBD2 (6 bases). Germline V gene sequence: CDR1 DFQATT, CDR2 SNEGSKA (reference sequence). Trimming removed 3 bases at V and 4 bases at J, with 8 bases between. CDR3 length equals 12 residues. CDR3 sequence: CSASGRADTQYF. As DNA, the CDR3 is TGCAGTGCTAGCGGGAGAGCAGATACGCAGTATTTT.

The sample holds a few counts of this clonotype. The chain joins TRBV7-2 to TRBJ2-7; no definite D call. This CDR3 is 13 amino acids long. Germline V gives CDR1 SGHTA, CDR2 FQGNSA. V lost 5 bases and J 6 bases, leaving 14 bases between the germline ends. The CDR3 DNA reads TGTGCCAGCAGCAAACAAGAGACACTCGAGCAGTACTTC. This gives the protein CASSKQETLEQYF. Variable domain in full (rest from reference TRBV7-2 and TRBJ2-7): GAGVSQSPSNKVTEKGKDVELRCDPISGHTALYWYRQSLGQGLEFLIYFQGNSAPDKSGLPSDRFSAERTGGSVSTLTIQRTQQEDSAVYLCASSKQETLEQYFGPGTRLTVT.

The chain has TRBV12-3 or TRBV12-4 and TRBJ1-4; possible D gene TRBD1, 5 bases. This CDR3 region has 13 residues. V shed 6 bases and J shed 7 bases, with 12 bases lying between them. CDR3 DNA sequence: TGTGCCAGCAGAAGGCAGGGAGGTGAAAAACTGTTTTTT. Residues: CASRRQGGEKLFF.

The chain has TRBV11-2 and TRBJ2-1, with D possibly being TRBD2 (6 bases). V lost 1 base and J lost 4, with 11 bases in between. Germline assignment: CDR1 SGHAT and CDR2 FQNNGV. The CDR3 sequence is 15 residues long. CDR3 sequence: CASSLGIAEYNEQFF. CDR3 in DNA: TGTGCCAGCAGCTTAGGAATAGCGGAGTACAATGAGCAGTTCTTC. Variable domain in full (rest from reference TRBV11-2 and TRBJ2-1): EAGVAQSPRYKIIEKRQSVAFWCNPISGHATLYWYQQILGQGPKLLIQFQNNGVVDDSQLPKDRFSAERLKGVDSTLKIQPAKLEDSAVYLCASSLGIAEYNEQFFGPGTRLTVL.

In its sample, this clonotype was seen a few times. V is TRBV7-9 and J is TRBJ2-1; 11 positions agree with TRBD2. V was clipped by 1 base and J by 10 bases; unmatched bases: 6. CDR1 and CDR2 (germline): SEHNR, FQNEAQ (reference sequence). The CDR3 runs to 15 residues. The CDR3 nucleotides are TGTGCCAGCAGCTTAGGTAGCGGGAGGGCCGGGGAGCAGTTCTTC. Translated: CASSLGSGRAGEQFF.

This clonotype came up a few times. The chain combines TRBV12-3 or TRBV12-4 with TRBJ2-1; perhaps TRBD2 as D (5 bases). V was clipped by 4 bases and J by 4 bases, with 17 bases between them. The length of the CDR3 is 16 residues. The CDR3 sequence is CASSSIGNGAYNEQFF. Here the CDR3 DNA reads TGTGCCAGCAGTTCCATCGGGAATGGCGCTTACAATGAGCAGTTCTTC.

The chain is built from TRBV27 and TRBJ2-7; 7 nucleotides match TRBD1. This CDR3 is built from 13 residues. The ends lost 3 bases at V and 7 bases at J; junction bases unmatched: 6. Germline values: CDR1 MNHEY, CDR2 SMNVEV (reference sequence). The CDR3, as DNA: TGTGCCAGCAGTTTCTGGACAGGCGGGGAGCAGTACGTC. This gives the protein CASSFWTGGEQYV.

This clonotype was counted only a few times. The rearrangement links TRBV7-2 to TRBJ2-3, with D possibly TRBD2 on 5 matching bases. Looked up from germline, CDR1 is SGHTA and CDR2 is FQGNSA. CDR3 length: 15 amino acids. V was shortened by 5 bases and J by 5 bases, with 17 bases between the two germline ends. The CDR3 protein is CASSVRVIAGDTQYF. The CDR3 DNA sequence: TGTGCCAGCAGCGTGAGGGTGATAGCAGGAGATACGCAGTATTTT.

The chain links TRBV7-2 to TRBJ2-2; TRBD2 might be the D (6 bases). V was cut by 7 bases and J by 6 bases, with 18 bases left in between. CDR3 size: 15 residues. CDR1 is SGHTA, CDR2 FQGNSA, per germline. The CDR3 loop is CASTAGRAYPGELFF. CDR3 nucleotides: TGTGCCAGCACCGCGGGGCGGGCCTACCCCGGGGAGCTGTTTTTT.

A few counts support this clonotype. The chain carries TRBV9 and TRBJ2-3; D unclear. Germline V gives CDR1 SGDLS, CDR2 YYNGEE. V was pared by 3 bases and J by 2 bases, with 4 bases between. This CDR3 comprises 12 residues. The CDR3 sequence is CASSAITDTQYF. As DNA, the CDR3 is TGTGCCAGCAGCGCAATCACAGATACGCAGTATTTT.

The chain has TRBV28 and TRBJ1-6; the D gene is possibly TRBD1 (5 bases). Trimming left V 7 bases short and J 7 bases short, with 11 bases between. CDR1 is MDHEN, CDR2 SYDVKM, per germline. The CDR3 runs 13 residues. The CDR3 loop reads CASNFQGNSPLHF. The CDR3 bases are TGTGCCAGCAATTTCCAGGGAAATTCACCCCTCCACTTT.

The chain uses TRBV6-2 or TRBV6-3 and TRBJ2-2; D is undetermined. CDR3 length: 14 residues. V gave up 8 bases and J gave up 1 base, with 11 bases separating them. Germline V gives CDR1 MNHEY, CDR2 SVGEGT. The CDR3 sequence: CASLVNGNTGELFF. As DNA, the CDR3 is TGTGCCAGCCTGGTTAACGGGAACACCGGGGAGCTGTTTTTT.

This clonotype was observed a few times. This chain joins TRBV27 and TRBJ1-2; 10 nucleotides match TRBD1. Germline CDR1 and CDR2: MNHEY and SMNVEV (reference sequence). The CDR3 has 15 amino acids. The V segment lost 4 bases and the J segment 5 bases; nucleotides outside the gene matches: 7. The CDR3 coding sequence is TGTGCCAGCAGTTACGGACAGGGGGGGAGATATGGCTACACCTTC. Translation: CASSYGQGGRYGYTF.

CDR3 amino acids: CASGGTGWYEQYF. CDR3 DNA: TGTGCCAGCGGCGGGACAGGGTGGTACGAGCAGTACTTC. This chain joins TRBV2 and TRBJ2-7, with 9 bases that match TRBD1. Germline trimming cut 8 bases from V and 4 bases from J; bases unmatched to any gene: 6. The CDR3 contains 13 residues. Looked up from germline, CDR1 is SNHLY and CDR2 is FYNNEI.

This chain joins TRBV19 and TRBJ2-1; 11 bases match TRBD2. Per the germline V gene, CDR1 is LNHDA and CDR2 is SQIVND (reference sequence). CDR3 length equals 16 residues. J gave up 7 bases and V 1 base, and 6 bases lay outside the gene matches. As DNA, the CDR3 is TGTGCCAGTAGTATAGGTGGGCTAGCGGGAGGAAATGAGCAGTTCTTC. It codes for CASSIGGLAGGNEQFF.